Below, 23 T cell receptor beta chains from the same sample are listed, as sequenced in a study of T cells expressing NK-cell markers. TCRdb reanalyzed the 5' RACE reads, giving one entry per CDR3 protein sequence and no DNA. The data show about 540,000 distinct CDR3 sequences, and the top ten clones hold around 4%. Sequenced: blood T cells: a sorted CD56 or NKG2C T cell subset, CD4+ or CD8+ T cells, or bulk PBMC T cells (not recorded which). These TCRs come from a man aged 18-30 years in good health.

The rearrangement links TRBV11-2 to TRBJ2-1; TCRdb lists TRBD2, though no DNA is available to test this call. The CDR3 length is 17 residues. Germline V gene sequence: CDR1 SGHAT, CDR2 FQNNGV. The CDR3 loop reads CASSLESQGWGGREQFF.

The chain has TRBV27 and TRBJ2-7; TCRdb's D call of TRBD2 is untestable without DNA. The CDR3 runs to 16 residues. Germline loops: CDR1 MNHEY, CDR2 SMNVEV (reference sequence). CDR3 amino acids: CASRQEVGQNPYEQYF.

The chain carries TRBV7-3 and TRBJ2-2; TCRdb selects TRBD2, and the lack of DNA leaves this call unchecked. The CDR3 consists of 16 residues. Germline lookup yields CDR1 SGHTA and CDR2 FQGTGA. This CDR3 reads CASSPNGLAGTGELFF.

The V and J genes are TRBV27 and TRBJ1-1. The CDR3 extends over 13 amino acids. Germline V gives CDR1 MNHEY, CDR2 SMNVEV (reference sequence). The CDR3 spells CASSLRAAPEAFF.

This chain uses TRBV27 with TRBJ2-7; absent DNA, TCRdb's TRBD1 call cannot be checked. CDR1 and CDR2 from the germline V gene are MNHEY and SMNVEV (reference sequence). The CDR3 contains 14 residues. CDR3 amino acids: CASSLQGTPYEQYF.

This chain joins TRBV5-6 and TRBJ2-5; TCRdb's D call, TRBD2, is unchecked because there is no DNA. There are 14 residues in the CDR3. Germline V gene lookup returns CDR1 SGHDT and CDR2 YYEEEE. The CDR3 is CASSQGLQGETQYF.

This chain links TRBV20-1 with TRBJ2-1; with no DNA, the TCRdb D assignment of TRBD1 cannot be verified. The CDR3 runs to 15 residues. The germline V gene has CDR1 DFQATT and CDR2 SNEGSKA (reference sequence). The chain's CDR3 is CSARDLKTGEDEQFF.

The chain is built from TRBV9 and TRBJ2-1. The germline V gene has CDR1 SGDLS and CDR2 YYNGEE. The CDR3 is 14 residues long. CDR3 protein: CASSAEMRVHEQFF.

The chain couples TRBV7-8 to TRBJ2-2; TCRdb gives TRBD1 as the D gene, but with no DNA this cannot be confirmed. Per germline, CDR1 SGHVS and CDR2 FQNEAQ. The CDR3 has 13 amino acids. The chain's CDR3 is CASKVGDTGELFF.

The V call is TRBV5-6, the J call TRBJ2-6; the D call of TRBD2 rests on TCRdb alone, since no DNA is present to check it. Germline V gives CDR1 SGHDT, CDR2 YYEEEE. This CDR3 has 16 residues. Here the CDR3 reads CASSLVEGIGANVLTF.

The chain links TRBV12-3 or TRBV12-4 to TRBJ1-1; absent DNA, TCRdb's TRBD1 call cannot be checked. This CDR3 is built from 17 residues. CDR3 residues: CASSQRQGASLDTEAFF.

This rearrangement joins TRBV4-3 to TRBJ2-1; TCRdb's D call of TRBD1 is untestable without DNA. Germline values: CDR1 LGHNA, CDR2 YSLEER. The CDR3 contains 17 residues. This CDR3 is CASSQDFALRSQQGLVF.

This chain uses TRBV20-1 with TRBJ2-7; the D gene TCRdb calls, TRBD2, cannot be checked with no DNA. The V gene's germline CDR1 is DFQATT and CDR2 SNEGSKA (reference sequence). CDR3 size: 14 residues. This CDR3 is CSAFRVSGTYEQYF.

The V gene is TRBV12-3 or TRBV12-4, the J gene TRBJ2-1; TCRdb designates TRBD1, a call that cannot be tested without DNA. This CDR3 spans 16 amino acids. CDR3 sequence: CASSSVIWGPYNEQFF.

J is TRBJ1-2 and V is TRBV6-5; there is no DNA to check the TCRdb D call of TRBD1. The CDR3 spans 12 residues. CDR1 is MNHEY, CDR2 SVGAGI, per germline. CDR3 sequence: CASSPSGAGYTF.

The chain links TRBV7-9 to TRBJ2-1; TCRdb names TRBD1, which stays unverified in the absence of DNA. CDR3 size: 14 residues. Germline V gene lookup returns CDR1 SEHNR and CDR2 FQNEAQ (reference sequence). This CDR3 reads CASSWGTGTGEQFF.

The chain carries TRBV4-3 and TRBJ2-7; TCRdb selects TRBD2, and the lack of DNA leaves this call unchecked. The CDR3 is made up of 16 amino acids. Germline V CDR1 and CDR2: LGHNA, YSLEER. CDR3: CASSQTLAGAPYEQYF.

The V and J genes are TRBV7-6 and TRBJ1-3. Germline values: CDR1 SGHVS, CDR2 FNYEAQ. The CDR3 extends over 16 amino acids. The CDR3 protein is CASSPTITFSGNTIYF.

This chain connects TRBV15 to TRBJ2-7; checking the TCRdb D call of TRBD1 is not possible without DNA. The V gene's germline CDR1 is LNHNV and CDR2 YYDKDF (reference sequence). CDR3 size: 15 residues. The CDR3: CATSRDGDSLDEQYF.

The chain recombines TRBV20-1 with TRBJ2-2. Germline loops: CDR1 DFQATT, CDR2 SNEGSKA (reference sequence). The length of the CDR3 is 15 residues. This CDR3 is CSARDERALSGELFF.

The chain employs TRBV29-1 and TRBJ2-3; checking the TCRdb D call of TRBD1 is not possible without DNA. The CDR3 loop spans 12 amino acids. Germline V gives CDR1 SQVTM, CDR2 ANQGSEA. CDR3 protein: CSVERGQDTQYF.

The J gene is TRBJ2-3, the V gene TRBV11-2; the D gene TCRdb calls, TRBD2, cannot be checked with no DNA. The germline CDR1 and CDR2 sequences are SGHAT and FQNNGV. This CDR3 contains 16 residues. CDR3 residues: CASSLYSGRTGDTQYF.

The chain recombines TRBV5-1 with TRBJ2-1; there is no DNA to check the TCRdb D call of TRBD2. The length of the CDR3 is 13 residues. CDR1 and CDR2 from the germline V gene are SGHRS and YFSETQ. The CDR3 here is CASTQESPNEQFF.